These 25 T cell receptor beta chains were all obtained from the same sample, sequenced in a study of cytomegalovirus exposure and HLA in healthy donors. The PCR was carried out with 60 Vbeta primers and 13 Jbeta primers. The assay was immunoSEQ multiplex PCR, and TCRdb's table has in-frame clones only and misses some. The sample has over 150,000 clones. The source material was PBMCs. The receptor source for this set is a boy younger than 18 in good health and CMV-seronegative.

This rearrangement joins TRBV6-5 to TRBJ2-5; tentatively, D is TRBD2 (5 bases). The CDR3 has 13 amino acids. In germline, CDR1 is MNHEY, CDR2 SVGAGI. V shed 2 bases and J shed 7 bases, with 11 bases lying between them. The CDR3 spells CASSYELEGTQYF. The CDR3 DNA reads as TGTGCCAGCAGTTACGAACTTGAGGGGACCCAGTACTTC.

CDR3 in amino acids: CASRGSFNQPQHF. CDR3 bases: TGTGCCAGCAGGGGCTCCTTCAATCAGCCCCAGCATTTT. The chain has TRBV6-1 and TRBJ1-5; no definite D call. The V end was cut by 6 bases, the J end by 3 bases, with 9 bases between. Germline assignment: CDR1 MNHNS and CDR2 SASEGT. The CDR3 totals 13 residues.

The chain employs TRBV15 and TRBJ1-2; a weak D match, TRBD1 (6 bases). Trimming took off 5 bases at V and 3 bases at J, with 13 bases between the two ends. From germline, CDR1 is LNHNV and CDR2 YYDKDF (reference sequence). This CDR3 is 14 amino acids long. DNA for the CDR3: TGTGCCACCAGCGGACTTGGACAGTACTATGGCTACACCTTC. It codes for CATSGLGQYYGYTF.

The chain joins TRBV11-2 to TRBJ1-2, with unresolved D. This CDR3 spans 18 amino acids. Trimming removed 1 base from V and 0 bases from J, with 18 bases in between. CDR1 SGHAT and CDR2 FQNNGV come from the germline V gene. For the CDR3, the DNA is TGTGCCAGCAGCTTAGGCTATGGGAGGGCCGGAGCTAACTATGGCTACACCTTC. Protein: CASSLGYGRAGANYGYTF.

The chain couples TRBV5-6 to TRBJ1-2; possibly TRBD1 for D (5 bases). V dropped 6 bases and J dropped 2 bases, with 11 bases sitting between them. From germline, CDR1 is SGHDT and CDR2 YYEEEE. CDR3 length: 13 amino acids. As DNA, the CDR3 is TGTGCCAGCACCGTGACAGAGAACTATGGCTACACCTTC. It translates to CASTVTENYGYTF. Looking up the rest from reference TRBV5-6 and TRBJ1-2 gives the full variable domain: DAGVTQSPTHLIKTRGQQVTLRCSPKSGHDTVSWYQQALGQGPQFIFQYYEEEERQRGNFPDRFSGHQFPNYSSELNVNALLLGDSALYLCASTVTENYGYTFGSGTRLTVV.

J is TRBJ2-5 and V is TRBV7-2, with TRBD1 matching over 7 bases. The V segment lost 5 bases and the J segment 5 bases; nucleotides outside the gene matches: 8. CDR3 size: 14 residues. Germline assignment: CDR1 SGHTA and CDR2 FQGNSA. The CDR3 here is CASSIWTGRETQYF. In DNA form, the CDR3 reads TGTGCCAGCAGCATATGGACAGGCCGGGAGACCCAGTACTTC.

Concerning this clone itself: A junction end diverges from the germline sequence, so it may reflect a read error. The chain recombines TRBV29-1 with TRBJ2-5; D possibly corresponds to TRBD2 (6 bases). The J call may be faulty, since TRBJ2-7 better matches the DNA end. From germline, CDR1 is SQVTM and CDR2 ANQGSEA. The CDR3 extends over 13 amino acids. CDR3 region: CSASRDFTYEQYF. DNA of the CDR3: TGTAGCGCTTCACGGGACTTTACCTACGAGCAGTACTTC.

The chain couples TRBV7-9 to TRBJ2-1; TRBD1 matches at 7 bases. There are 16 residues in the CDR3. Germline assignment: CDR1 SEHNR and CDR2 FQNEAQ (reference sequence). After removal of 7 bases from V and 5 bases from J, the junction contained 14 bases not matched to a gene. The CDR3 bases are TGTGCCAGCAAACGGGCTGACAGGGCGGACAACAATGAGCAGTTCTTC. This sequence encodes CASKRADRADNNEQFF.

V and J are TRBV6-5 and TRBJ1-5; D unresolved. The V gene lost 2 bases and the J gene lost 2 bases, with 4 bases spanning the gap. The germline CDR1 and CDR2 sequences are MNHEY and SVGAGI. The CDR3 contains 13 residues. The CDR3 DNA reads TGTGCCAGCAGTTACCCCGGCAATCAGCCCCAGCATTTT. It codes for CASSYPGNQPQHF.

The rearrangement uses TRBV7-8 and TRBJ2-3; 8 nucleotides align to TRBD1. The CDR3 is 14 residues long. The V gene's germline CDR1 is SGHVS and CDR2 FQNEAQ. V was pared by 7 bases and J by 1 base, with 4 bases of the junction left unmatched. CDR3 residues: CASTQGAGTDTQYF. The CDR3 DNA is TGTGCCAGCACCCAGGGGGCCGGCACAGATACGCAGTATTTT.

The V call is TRBV29-1, the J call TRBJ1-2; weak D call: TRBD1 (6 bases). This CDR3 region has 16 residues. V was trimmed by 7 bases and J by 5 bases, leaving 26 bases between them. CDR1 is SQVTM, CDR2 ANQGSEA, per germline. In DNA, the CDR3 is TGCAGCGCACAGCATGGGGACCAGGGGAAGATTTATGGCTACACCTTC. Amino acid sequence: CSAQHGDQGKIYGYTF.

The CDR3: CASSLGGSYNSPLHF. CDR3 DNA sequence: TGTGCCAGCAGCCTAGGGGGATCCTATAATTCACCCCTCCACTTT. The chain combines TRBV14 with TRBJ1-6, with D maybe TRBD1 (6 bases). The V and J ends lost 4 bases and 1 base respectively, with 8 bases between them. CDR1 SGHDN and CDR2 FVKESK come from the germline V gene. There are 15 residues in the CDR3. Based on the CDR3 plus reference TRBV14 and TRBJ1-6, the full variable domain is EAGVTQFPSHSVIEKGQTVTLRCDPISGHDNLYWYRRVMGKEIKFLLHFVKESKQDESGMPNNRFLAERTGGTYSTLKVQPAELEDSGVYFCASSLGGSYNSPLHFGNGTRLTVT.

CDR3 nucleotide sequence: TGTGCCAGCAGCTTAATTTCGGGGGTTTCTTCCTACGAGCAGTACTTC. Translation gives CASSLISGVSSYEQYF. The chain couples TRBV13 to TRBJ2-7; D may be TRBD2 (6 bases). Trimming pared 2 bases from V and 1 base from J, leaving 15 bases between. CDR3 length equals 16 residues. Germline V CDR1 and CDR2: PRHDT, FYEKMQ (reference sequence).

The V call is TRBV10-3, the J call TRBJ2-1, with 15 bases lining up with TRBD2. The junction had 7 bases not matched to a gene; V was cut back by 9 bases and J by 7 bases. Germline V lookup: CDR1 ENHRY, CDR2 SYGVKD. This CDR3 region has 15 residues. The CDR3: CAIKGGTSGGNEQFF. The CDR3 DNA reads as TGTGCCATTAAAGGCGGGACTAGCGGGGGGAATGAGCAGTTCTTC.

The chain carries TRBV9 and TRBJ2-1; 9 bases agree with TRBD2. The germline gives CDR1 SGDLS, CDR2 YYNGEE. This CDR3 has 15 amino acids. V lost 0 bases and J lost 6; bases outside the gene matches: 4. DNA of the CDR3: TGTGCCAGCAGCGTAGGTGGTAGCGGGGGCAATGAGCAGTTCTTC. Its protein is CASSVGGSGGNEQFF.

The rearrangement joins TRBV7-9 to TRBJ2-1, with D tentatively TRBD1 (6 bases). Trimming cost V 5 bases and J 4 bases, with 18 bases left between them. Germline CDR1 reads SEHNR; CDR2 reads FQNEAQ (reference sequence). This CDR3 spans 16 amino acids. The CDR3 spells CASSPTTGRRYNEQFF. DNA for the CDR3: TGTGCCAGCAGCCCTACGACAGGTCGTCGATACAATGAGCAGTTCTTC.

The chain recombines TRBV30 with TRBJ1-1, with D maybe TRBD1 (5 bases). CDR1 GTSNPN and CDR2 SVGIG come from the germline V gene (reference sequence). The CDR3 spans 14 residues. The V end was cut by 0 bases, the J end by 10 bases, with 18 bases between. CDR3 DNA: TGTGCCTGGAGTGTTGTCCTTCGGGACTTTGGAGCTTTCTTT. Translated: CAWSVVLRDFGAFF. The variable domain in full, with the rest retrieved from reference TRBV30 and TRBJ1-1, is SQTIHQWPATLVQPVGSPLSLECTVEGTSNPNLYWYRQAAGRGLQLLFYSVGIGQISSEVPQNLSASRPQDRQFILSSKKLLLSDSGFYLCAWSVVLRDFGAFFGQGTRLTVV.

The rearrangement joins TRBV13 to TRBJ2-7, with TRBD2 identical over 7 bases. Germline lookup yields CDR1 PRHDT and CDR2 FYEKMQ (reference sequence). The CDR3 runs 14 residues. Germline trimming cut 4 bases from V and 4 bases from J; bases unmatched to any gene: 7. The DNA of the CDR3 is TGTGCCAGCAGCTCTGGACTAGGGAGTTACGAGCAGTACTTC. This gives the protein CASSSGLGSYEQYF.

The V and J genes are TRBV5-5 and TRBJ1-1; the D gene is possibly TRBD1 (5 bases). CDR1 and CDR2 (germline): SGHKS, YYEKEE (reference sequence). The length of the CDR3 is 18 residues. The V end was cut by 1 base, the J end by 4 bases, with 23 bases between. In DNA form, the CDR3 reads TGTGCCAGCAGCTTGTTAACCTTAAGGCGGGGGATGAGCACTGAAGCTTTCTTT. Translating gives CASSLLTLRRGMSTEAFF.

V usage is TRBV6-5 and J usage is TRBJ2-3; 7 bases line up with TRBD2. Germline CDR1 MNHEY, CDR2 SVGAGI. The CDR3 contains 12 residues. Losses at the gene ends were 6 bases for V and 8 bases for J; bases not matched to a gene: 5. The CDR3 loop is CASRPGEGTQYF. The CDR3 DNA sequence: TGTGCCAGCAGGCCCGGGGAGGGTACGCAGTATTTT.

The chain joins TRBV7-9 to TRBJ1-1; 7 bases align to TRBD1. V was pared by 5 bases and J by 3 bases, with 9 bases of the junction left unmatched. The germline V gene encodes CDR1 SEHNR and CDR2 FQNEAQ (reference sequence). The CDR3 totals 15 residues. The CDR3 here is CASSGRQGGYTEAFF. The CDR3 nucleotides are TGTGCCAGCAGCGGAAGACAGGGTGGATACACTGAAGCTTTCTTT.

The gene calls are TRBV7-2 and TRBJ2-1; D not resolved. Trimming took 1 base from V and 0 from J, leaving 10 bases between them. This CDR3 has 16 amino acids. Germline-derived CDR1 and CDR2 are SGHTA and FQGNSA. In DNA form, the CDR3 reads TGTGCCAGCAGCTTAGTCGGCGGCAGCTCCTACAATGAGCAGTTCTTC. It codes for CASSLVGGSSYNEQFF.

The chain employs TRBV2 and TRBJ2-1; TRBD2 matches at 13 bases. Germline lookup yields CDR1 SNHLY and CDR2 FYNNEI. The length of the CDR3 is 14 residues. V shed 6 bases, J shed 6 bases, and the junction held 2 bases outside the gene matches. CDR3 coding DNA: TGTGCCAGCAGACTAGCGGGGGGGGCCAATGAGCAGTTCTTC. The encoded protein is CASRLAGGANEQFF.

Points on this clone: In the same sample, other DNA sequences code for this CDR3. The chain recombines TRBV29-1 with TRBJ2-2; no reliable D call. Germline assignment: CDR1 SQVTM and CDR2 ANQGSEA. The CDR3 has 13 residues. V lost 3 bases, J lost 2 bases, and 7 bases lay in between. The CDR3 reads CSVEGSNTGELFF. CDR3 DNA: TGCAGCGTTGAGGGCTCTAACACCGGGGAGCTGTTTTTT.

The chain links TRBV11-2 to TRBJ1-2; D is uncertain. V lost 0 bases and J lost 1, with 3 bases in between. There are 13 residues in the CDR3. The germline CDR1 and CDR2 sequences are SGHAT and FQNNGV. The CDR3 loop is CASSLDNNYGYTF. CDR3 sequence (DNA): TGTGCCAGCAGCTTAGACAATAACTATGGCTACACCTTC.